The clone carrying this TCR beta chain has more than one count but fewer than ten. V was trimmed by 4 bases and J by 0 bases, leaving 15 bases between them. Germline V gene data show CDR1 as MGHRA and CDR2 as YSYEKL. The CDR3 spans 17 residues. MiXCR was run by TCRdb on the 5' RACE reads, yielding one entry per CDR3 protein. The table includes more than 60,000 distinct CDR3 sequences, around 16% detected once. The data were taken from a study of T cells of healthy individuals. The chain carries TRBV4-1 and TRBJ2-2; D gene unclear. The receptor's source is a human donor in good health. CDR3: CASSPSQIRANTGELFF. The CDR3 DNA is TGCGCCAGCAGCCCGTCGCAGATTCGCGCGAACACCGGGGAGCTGTTTTTT.